These 28 T cell receptor beta chains were sequenced from one sample in a study of shared clonotypes between healthy human individuals. Assay: immunoSEQ multiplex PCR; the TCRdb copy retains only in-frame clones and omits some. Of some 2.1 million clones in the sample, 85% to 95% were seen once. The sequenced sample was naive CD4+ T cells sorted from blood. As to subset: CD45RA+ positively selected. Receptor source: a man aged 18 to 29 in good health.

This chain uses TRBV5-1 with TRBJ2-2; 9 bases are a match to TRBD2. Unmatched junction bases numbered 4, after V lost 2 bases and J lost 5 bases. The CDR3 has 15 residues. Germline V lookup: CDR1 SGHRS, CDR2 YFSETQ. CDR3 nucleotide sequence: TGCGCCAGCAGCTTTTTAGCGGGAGATACCGGGGAGCTGTTTTTT. Its translation is CASSFLAGDTGELFF.

The rearrangement uses TRBV5-1 and TRBJ1-4, with TRBD1 matching over 10 bases. The junction had 10 bases not matched to a gene; V was cut back by 0 bases and J by 8 bases. Germline-derived CDR1 and CDR2 are SGHRS and YFSETQ. The CDR3 runs 17 residues. The CDR3 loop is CASSLVPSGTGDEKLFF. As DNA, the CDR3 is TGCGCCAGCAGCTTGGTACCGTCCGGGACAGGGGACGAAAAACTGTTTTTT.

The rearrangement joins TRBV11-3 to TRBJ2-2; D is unresolved. The CDR3 spans 14 residues. CDR1 and CDR2 (germline): SGHNT, YENEEA. Trimming took off 2 bases at V and 5 bases at J, with 9 bases between the two ends. This CDR3 reads CASSLNSATGELFF. DNA of the CDR3: TGTGCCAGCAGCTTAAACTCTGCTACCGGGGAGCTGTTTTTT. The full variable domain, rest sourced from reference TRBV11-3 and TRBJ2-2, is EAGVVQSPRYKIIEKKQPVAFWCNPISGHNTLYWYLQNLGQGPELLIRYENEEAVDDSQLPKDRFSAERLKGVDSTLKIQPAELGDSAVYLCASSLNSATGELFFGEGSRLTVL.

The rearrangement uses TRBV4-1 and TRBJ2-3; D unresolved. CDR1 MGHRA and CDR2 YSYEKL come from the germline V gene. This CDR3 is built from 11 residues. Trimming removed 6 bases at V and 6 bases at J, with 7 bases between. The CDR3 is CASRQLDTQYF. CDR3 DNA sequence: TGCGCCAGCAGGCAACTCGATACGCAGTATTTT.

Points on this clone: The same CDR3 is also encoded by other DNA sequences in this sample. The chain carries TRBV9 and TRBJ1-2; no clear D gene. This CDR3 contains 12 residues. In germline, CDR1 is SGDLS, CDR2 YYNGEE. With 0 bases removed from V and 8 bases from J, the gap between germline ends came to 8 bases. The CDR3 protein is CASSVEGYGYTF. The CDR3 DNA sequence: TGTGCCAGCAGCGTAGAGGGATACGGCTACACCTTC.

The chain joins TRBV13 to TRBJ1-5, with D maybe TRBD1 (5 bases). The CDR3 extends over 14 amino acids. Germline CDR1 is PRHDT and CDR2 is FYEKMQ (reference sequence). V was pared by 5 bases and J by 2 bases, with 10 bases between. Here the CDR3 DNA reads TGTGCCAGCAGCCAGGGCGGGGGCAATCAGCCCCAGCATTTT. It is translated as CASSQGGGNQPQHF.

The chain joins TRBV7-2 to TRBJ1-3; no definite D call. CDR1 is SGHTA, CDR2 FQGNSA, per germline. Trimming cost V 6 bases and J 4 bases, with 10 bases left between them. The CDR3 is 13 residues long. The CDR3 region has the DNA TGTGCCAGCAGGGTTGAAGGGGGAAACACCATATATTTT. Protein product: CASRVEGGNTIYF. The full variable domain, with the rest looked up from reference TRBV7-2 and TRBJ1-3, is GAGVSQSPSNKVTEKGKDVELRCDPISGHTALYWYRQSLGQGLEFLIYFQGNSAPDKSGLPSDRFSAERTGGSVSTLTIQRTQQEDSAVYLCASRVEGGNTIYFGEGSWLTVV.

The gene calls are TRBV19 and TRBJ2-3; 9 nucleotides agree with TRBD2. CDR3 size: 13 residues. Germline V gives CDR1 LNHDA, CDR2 SQIVND (reference sequence). Unmatched junction bases numbered 2, after V lost 5 bases and J lost 5 bases. As DNA, the CDR3 is TGTGCCAGTAGTCCAGCGGGAGGAGATACGCAGTATTTT. Protein: CASSPAGGDTQYF.

The chain joins TRBV6-6 to TRBJ2-5; 7 positions agree with TRBD1. The CDR3 covers 14 residues. V trimming: 7 bases; J trimming: 4 bases; junction bases outside the gene matches: 9. The germline V gene encodes CDR1 MNHNY and CDR2 SVGAGI (reference sequence). CDR3 DNA: TGTGCCAGCACCCCCGGGACAGCGAGAGAGACCCAGTACTTC. This translates into CASTPGTARETQYF.

J is TRBJ1-1 and V is TRBV18; D might be TRBD1 (6 bases). The CDR3 sequence is 15 residues long. V shed 0 bases and J shed 3 bases, with 11 bases lying between them. Germline V gene sequence: CDR1 KGHSH, CDR2 LQKENI. DNA of the CDR3: TGTGCCAGCTCACCACCCCAGGGGATATACACTGAAGCTTTCTTT. It codes for CASSPPQGIYTEAFF. Full variable domain (rest looked up from reference TRBV18 and TRBJ1-1): NAGVMQNPRHLVRRRGQEARLRCSPMKGHSHVYWYRQLPEEGLKFMVYLQKENIIDESGMPKERFSAEFPKEGPSILRIQQVVRGDSAAYFCASSPPQGIYTEAFFGQGTRLTVV.

Comment on this clone: The sample carries other DNA sequences with the same CDR3. This rearrangement joins TRBV5-1 to TRBJ1-4; D not resolved. V lost 0 bases and J 7 bases, leaving 10 bases between the germline ends. The CDR3 sequence is 14 residues long. CDR1 and CDR2 (germline): SGHRS, YFSETQ. DNA of the CDR3: TGCGCCAGCAGCTTGGGGGGTTTGGGTGAAAAACTGTTTTTT. As protein: CASSLGGLGEKLFF. Drawing the rest from reference TRBV5-1 and TRBJ1-4, the complete variable domain is KAGVTQTPRYLIKTRGQQVTLSCSPISGHRSVSWYQQTPGQGLQFLFEYFSETQRNKGNFPGRFSGRQFSNSRSEMNVSTLELGDSALYLCASSLGGLGEKLFFGSGTQLSVL.

The gene calls are TRBV11-2 and TRBJ1-2, with 7 bases that match TRBD1. V shed 5 bases, J shed 8 bases, and the junction held 8 bases outside the gene matches. The CDR3 contains 13 residues. The V gene's germline CDR1 is SGHAT and CDR2 FQNNGV. The CDR3 sequence: CASSPERTGGYTF. DNA of the CDR3: TGTGCCAGCAGCCCGGAGAGGACAGGCGGCTACACCTTC.

This sequence joins TRBV7-6 and TRBJ2-7, with 7 bases lining up with TRBD1. The CDR3 extends over 15 amino acids. Germline trimming cut 1 base from V and 4 bases from J; bases unmatched to any gene: 7. Germline V gene sequence: CDR1 SGHVS, CDR2 FNYEAQ. The CDR3 DNA sequence: TGTGCCAGCAGCTTAGTGGCAGGGGGTGATTACGAGCAGTACTTC. Protein: CASSLVAGGDYEQYF.

The V gene is TRBV6-5, the J gene TRBJ2-7; D is undetermined. Between the trimmed V and J ends, which lost 6 bases and 1 base, there was a span of 10 bases. This CDR3 has 13 residues. Germline CDR1 is MNHEY and CDR2 is SVGAGI. DNA for the CDR3: TGTGCCAGCAGCCGAGCCGGATCCTACGAGCAGTACTTC. It yields the protein CASSRAGSYEQYF.

The genes are TRBV28 and TRBJ2-7, with 10 bases fitting TRBD1. The CDR3 consists of 13 residues. Per the germline V gene, CDR1 is MDHEN and CDR2 is SYDVKM. Trimming at V came to 5 bases and at J to 7 bases, leaving 5 bases not matched to a gene. CDR3 nucleotides: TGTGCCAGCAGTAACGGACAGGGGGGTGAGCAGTACTTC. This translates into CASSNGQGGEQYF.

This chain links TRBV2 with TRBJ2-6; possibly TRBD2 for D (5 bases). From germline, CDR1 is SNHLY and CDR2 FYNNEI. V lost 4 bases to trimming and J lost 2 bases, with 9 bases between them. There are 15 residues in the CDR3. As DNA, the CDR3 is TGTGCCAGCAGTGTTGAGGGAACTGGGGCCAACGTCCTGACTTTC. Amino acid sequence: CASSVEGTGANVLTF.

The chain employs TRBV29-1 and TRBJ2-7, with 7 bases matching TRBD1. CDR1 SQVTM and CDR2 ANQGSEA come from the germline V gene. CDR3 size: 13 residues. J gave up 5 bases and V 4 bases, and 8 bases lay outside the gene matches. The CDR3 nucleotides are TGCAGCGTTGTGGATGACAGGGCCCACGAGCAGTACTTC. Protein sequence: CSVVDDRAHEQYF.

On this clone: Other DNA sequences in the same sample also yield this CDR3. The chain carries TRBV9 and TRBJ1-2, with D possibly being TRBD1 (6 bases). Germline V CDR1 and CDR2: SGDLS, YYNGEE. Trimming took off 0 bases at V and 2 bases at J, with 11 bases between the two ends. The length of the CDR3 is 15 residues. This CDR3 is CASSVVGTGNYGYTF. The DNA for the CDR3 is TGTGCCAGCAGCGTAGTAGGAACAGGGAACTATGGCTACACCTTC.

Regarding this clone: The sample contains more than one DNA sequence encoding this CDR3. The V call is TRBV7-9, the J call TRBJ2-3; D might be TRBD2 (6 bases). The germline CDR1 and CDR2 sequences are SEHNR and FQNEAQ (reference sequence). The V end was cut by 5 bases, the J end by 1 base, with 10 bases between. CDR3 length: 14 residues. CDR3 sequence reads: CASSPSGGTDTQYF. The CDR3 nucleotides read TGTGCCAGCAGCCCATCGGGGGGCACAGATACGCAGTATTTT.

The chain uses TRBV5-1 and TRBJ2-3, with D perhaps TRBD2 (5 bases). The length of the CDR3 is 14 residues. Deletions cut 0 bases from V and 6 bases from J, with 11 bases between. Germline values: CDR1 SGHRS, CDR2 YFSETQ. Here the CDR3 DNA reads TGCGCCAGCAGCTTGGTGAGGGAAGAGGATACGCAGTATTTT. It is translated as CASSLVREEDTQYF.

This chain links TRBV11-3 with TRBJ1-4; D perhaps matches TRBD1 (6 bases). Trimming took off 1 base at V and 7 bases at J, with 13 bases between the two ends. This CDR3 is built from 15 residues. Per the germline V gene, CDR1 is SGHNT and CDR2 is YENEEA. The CDR3 sequence: CASSLGPGAGEKLFF. As DNA, the CDR3 is TGTGCCAGCAGCTTAGGCCCGGGGGCTGGTGAAAAACTGTTTTTT.

The chain joins TRBV11-2 to TRBJ2-5; 14 bases are shared with TRBD2. Unmatched junction bases numbered 9, after V lost 5 bases and J lost 4 bases. From germline, CDR1 is SGHAT and CDR2 FQNNGV. The length of the CDR3 is 17 residues. CDR3: CASSPQTSGGALETQYF. CDR3 nucleotide sequence: TGTGCCAGCAGCCCTCAGACTAGCGGGGGGGCCTTAGAGACCCAGTACTTC. Full variable domain (missing parts from reference TRBV11-2 and TRBJ2-5): EAGVAQSPRYKIIEKRQSVAFWCNPISGHATLYWYQQILGQGPKLLIQFQNNGVVDDSQLPKDRFSAERLKGVDSTLKIQPAKLEDSAVYLCASSPQTSGGALETQYFGPGTRLLVL.

V and J are TRBV7-9 and TRBJ2-2, with a possible D match to TRBD1 (6 bases). This CDR3 is built from 14 residues. The germline CDR1 and CDR2 sequences are SEHNR and FQNEAQ (reference sequence). V was clipped by 5 bases and J by 6 bases, with 13 bases between them. CDR3 loop: CASSSNRVPGELFF. DNA for the CDR3: TGTGCCAGCAGCAGCAACAGGGTCCCCGGGGAGCTGTTTTTT.

V gene TRBV11-2 combines with J gene TRBJ1-2; D is possibly TRBD1 (6 bases). Germline V CDR1 and CDR2: SGHAT, FQNNGV. Between the trimmed V and J ends, which lost 2 bases and 0 bases, there was a span of 16 bases. The CDR3 extends over 17 amino acids. DNA of the CDR3: TGTGCCAGCAGCTTACAGATCGGGGGCCAAGCTAACTATGGCTACACCTTC. Encoded protein: CASSLQIGGQANYGYTF.

The V gene is TRBV5-1, the J gene TRBJ2-1, with D perhaps matching TRBD2 (6 bases). Germline CDR1 SGHRS, CDR2 YFSETQ. The germline V and J ends were trimmed by 0 bases and 6 bases, with 13 bases remaining between them. The CDR3 totals 15 residues. CDR3 in amino acids: CASSLERETLNEQFF. The CDR3 coding sequence is TGCGCCAGCAGCTTGGAACGGGAGACTCTCAATGAGCAGTTCTTC.

The genes are TRBV28 and TRBJ2-3; no clear D. The V gene lost 4 bases and the J gene lost 6 bases, with 11 bases spanning the gap. CDR3 length: 13 amino acids. The germline V gene encodes CDR1 MDHEN and CDR2 SYDVKM. The CDR3 nucleotides read TGTGCCAGCAGTTCGGTAGCAGGCGATACGCAGTATTTT. Amino acids: CASSSVAGDTQYF.

V and J are TRBV6-1 and TRBJ1-2; TRBD1 agrees at 8 bases. CDR3 size: 13 residues. Germline loops: CDR1 MNHNS, CDR2 SASEGT. V lost 8 bases and J lost 4; bases outside the gene matches: 6. The CDR3 sequence: CASQDRDIYGYTF. The CDR3 nucleotides are TGTGCCAGCCAGGACAGGGATATCTATGGCTACACCTTC.

The gene calls are TRBV7-9 and TRBJ2-7, with TRBD1 matching 11 bases. The germline CDR1 and CDR2 sequences are SEHNR and FQNEAQ (reference sequence). This CDR3 region has 15 residues. The trim removed 5 bases at V and 2 bases at J, leaving 5 bases unmatched. The CDR3 DNA sequence: TGTGCCAGCAGCCCTGGACAGGGGGCAACCTACGAGCAGTACTTC. Its protein is CASSPGQGATYEQYF. The complete variable domain, with remaining parts taken from reference TRBV7-9 and TRBJ2-7, reads DTGVSQNPRHKITKRGQNVTFRCDPISEHNRLYWYRQTLGQGPEFLTYFQNEAQLEKSRLLSDRFSAERPKGSFSTLEIQRTEQGDSAMYLCASSPGQGATYEQYFGPGTRLTVT.